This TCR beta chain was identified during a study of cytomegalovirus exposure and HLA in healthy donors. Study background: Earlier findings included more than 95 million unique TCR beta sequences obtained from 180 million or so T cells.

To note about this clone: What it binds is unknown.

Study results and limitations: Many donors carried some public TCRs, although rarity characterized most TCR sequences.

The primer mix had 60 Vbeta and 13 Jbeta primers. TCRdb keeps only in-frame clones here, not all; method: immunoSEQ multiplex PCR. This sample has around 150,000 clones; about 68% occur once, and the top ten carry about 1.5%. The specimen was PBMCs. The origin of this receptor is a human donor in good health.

CDR3 protein: CASSQSILAGGDEQYF. The CDR3 DNA follows: TGCGCCAGCAGCCAGAGCATACTAGCGGGAGGTGACGAGCAGTACTTC. The chain links TRBV4-1 to TRBJ2-7; 12 positions agree with TRBD2. J lost 5 bases, V lost 3 bases, and 8 bases had no gene match. CDR1 and CDR2 from the germline V gene are MGHRA and YSYEKL. The length of the CDR3 is 16 residues.